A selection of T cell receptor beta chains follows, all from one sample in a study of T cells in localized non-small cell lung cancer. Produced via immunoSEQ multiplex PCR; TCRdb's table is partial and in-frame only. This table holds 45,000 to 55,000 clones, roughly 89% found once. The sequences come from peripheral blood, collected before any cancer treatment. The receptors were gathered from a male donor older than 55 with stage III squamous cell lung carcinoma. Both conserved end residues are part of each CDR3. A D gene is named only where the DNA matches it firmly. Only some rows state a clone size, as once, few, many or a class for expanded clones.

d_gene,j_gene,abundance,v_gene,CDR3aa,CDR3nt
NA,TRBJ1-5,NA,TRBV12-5,CASGLGLINQPQHF,TGTGCTAGTGGTTTGGGACTTATCAATCAGCCCCAGCATTTT
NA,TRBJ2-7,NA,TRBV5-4,CASSPGTPNSYEQYF,TGTGCCAGCAGCCCCGGGACACCGAACTCCTACGAGCAGTACTTC
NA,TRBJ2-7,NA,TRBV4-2,CASSPPGRNYEQYF,TGTGCCAGCAGCCCCCCGGGCAGGAACTACGAGCAGTACTTC
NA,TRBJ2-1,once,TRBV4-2,CASSQDRRTQEQFF,TGTGCCAGCAGCCAAGATCGTAGGACACAAGAGCAGTTCTTC
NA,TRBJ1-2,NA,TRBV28,CASSLGGIDGYTF,TGTGCCAGCAGTTTAGGGGGGATTGATGGCTACACCTTC
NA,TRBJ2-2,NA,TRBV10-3,CAISESADSTGELFF,TGTGCCATCAGTGAGTCGGCAGATAGCACCGGGGAGCTGTTTTTT
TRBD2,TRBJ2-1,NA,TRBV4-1,CASSQGLSGGSYNEQFF,TGCGCCAGCAGCCAAGGTCTAAGCGGGGGCTCCTACAATGAGCAGTTCTTC
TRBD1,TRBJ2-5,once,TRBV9,CASSVAPGQGQETQYF,TGTGCCAGCAGCGTAGCTCCCGGACAGGGACAAGAGACCCAGTACTTC
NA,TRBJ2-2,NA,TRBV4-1,CASSQEGGDTGELFF,TGCGCCAGCAGCCAAGAAGGGGGTGACACCGGGGAGCTGTTTTTT
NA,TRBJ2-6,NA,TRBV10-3,CAISVGPQAGANVLTF,TGTGCCATCAGTGTCGGTCCCCAGGCTGGGGCCAACGTCCTGACTTTC
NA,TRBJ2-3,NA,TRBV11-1,CASSLAGSSTDTQYF,TGTGCCAGCAGCTTAGCGGGGTCTAGCACAGATACGCAGTATTTT
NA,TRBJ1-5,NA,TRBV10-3,CATSMDVGNQPQHF,TGTGCCACCTCGATGGACGTGGGCAATCAGCCCCAGCATTTT
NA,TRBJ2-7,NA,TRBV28,CASSPPPLYEQYF,TGTGCCAGCAGTCCACCACCGCTCTACGAGCAGTACTTC
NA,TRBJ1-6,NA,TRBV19,CASSSMKQEVGSPLHF,TGTGCCAGTAGTTCGATGAAACAGGAGGTCGGGTCACCCCTCCACTTT
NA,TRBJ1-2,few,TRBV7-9,CASSPDYYGYTF,TGTGCCAGCAGCCCTGATTACTATGGCTACACCTTC
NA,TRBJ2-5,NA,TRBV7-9,CASSTTARGETQYF,TGTGCCAGCAGCACGACAGCGAGGGGGGAGACCCAGTACTTC
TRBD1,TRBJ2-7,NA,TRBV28,CASTQRTGRVAYEQYF,TGTGCCAGCACACAAAGGACAGGGAGAGTGGCCTACGAGCAGTACTTC
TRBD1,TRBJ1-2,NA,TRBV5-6,CASSPDLRQGLTYGYTF,TGTGCCAGCAGCCCGGACTTAAGACAGGGCCTCACCTATGGCTACACCTTC
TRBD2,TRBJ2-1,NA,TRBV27,CASSLSAPGLNEQFF,TGTGCCAGCAGTTTATCGGCCCCGGGACTAAATGAGCAGTTCTTC
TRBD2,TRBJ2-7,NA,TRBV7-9,CASSLSGISYEQYF,TGTGCCAGCAGCTTGAGCGGGATCTCCTACGAGCAGTACTTC
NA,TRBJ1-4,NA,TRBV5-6,CASSWNNEKLFF,TGTGCCAGCAGCTGGAATAATGAAAAACTGTTTTTT
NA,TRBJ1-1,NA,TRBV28,CASSLSWQGTEAFF,TGTGCCAGCAGTTTGAGTTGGCAGGGGACTGAAGCTTTCTTT
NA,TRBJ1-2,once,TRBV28,CASRPTGTNYGYTF,TGTGCCAGCAGACCTACAGGGACCAACTATGGCTACACCTTC
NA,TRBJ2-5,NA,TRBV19,CASEPSGASQETQYF,TGTGCCAGTGAGCCCTCGGGGGCTTCCCAAGAGACCCAGTACTTC